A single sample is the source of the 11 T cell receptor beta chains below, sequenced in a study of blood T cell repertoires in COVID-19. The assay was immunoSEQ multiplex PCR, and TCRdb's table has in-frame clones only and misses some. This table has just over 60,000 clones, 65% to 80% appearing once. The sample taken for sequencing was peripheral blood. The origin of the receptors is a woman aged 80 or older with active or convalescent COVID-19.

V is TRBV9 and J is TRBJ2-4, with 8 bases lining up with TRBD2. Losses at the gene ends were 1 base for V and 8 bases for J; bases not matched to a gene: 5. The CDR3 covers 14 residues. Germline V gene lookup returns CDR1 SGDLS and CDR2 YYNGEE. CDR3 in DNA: TGTGCCAGCAGCGTACGGGGGGGGCCGGACATTCAGTACTTC. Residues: CASSVRGGPDIQYF.

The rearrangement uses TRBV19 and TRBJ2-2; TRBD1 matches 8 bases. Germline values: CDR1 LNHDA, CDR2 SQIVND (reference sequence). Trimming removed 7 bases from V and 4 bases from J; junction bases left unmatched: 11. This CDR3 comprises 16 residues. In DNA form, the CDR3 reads TGTGCCAGTACCCAACGGCCAGGGGGCCGCACCGGGGAGCTGTTTTTT. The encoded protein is CASTQRPGGRTGELFF.

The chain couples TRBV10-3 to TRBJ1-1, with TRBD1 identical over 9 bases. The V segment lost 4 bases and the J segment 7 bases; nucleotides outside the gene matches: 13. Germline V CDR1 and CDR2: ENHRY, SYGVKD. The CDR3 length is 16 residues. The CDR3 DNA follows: TGTGCCATCAGTGGGGGCACAGGGGGCTTGGGGAGTGAAGCTTTCTTT. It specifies CAISGGTGGLGSEAFF.

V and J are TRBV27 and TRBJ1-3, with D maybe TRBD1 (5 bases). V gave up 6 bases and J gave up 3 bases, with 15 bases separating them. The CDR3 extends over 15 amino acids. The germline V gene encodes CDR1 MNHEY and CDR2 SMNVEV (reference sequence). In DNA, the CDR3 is TGTGCCAGCAGCGACGACGGGGGTAGTGGAAACACCATATATTTT. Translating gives CASSDDGGSGNTIYF.

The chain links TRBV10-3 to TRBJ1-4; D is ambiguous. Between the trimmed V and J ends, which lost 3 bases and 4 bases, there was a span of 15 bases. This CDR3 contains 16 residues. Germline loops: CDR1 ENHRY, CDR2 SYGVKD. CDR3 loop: CAISDREFSGNEKLFF. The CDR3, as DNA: TGTGCCATCAGTGATCGCGAGTTCTCGGGTAATGAAAAACTGTTTTTT.

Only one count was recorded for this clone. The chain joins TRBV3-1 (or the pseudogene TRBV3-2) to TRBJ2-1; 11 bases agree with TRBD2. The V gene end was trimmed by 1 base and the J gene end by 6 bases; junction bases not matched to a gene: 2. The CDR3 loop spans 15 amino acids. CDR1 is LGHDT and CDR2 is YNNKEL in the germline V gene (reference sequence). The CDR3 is CASSQALAGVNEQFF. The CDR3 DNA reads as TGTGCCAGCAGCCAAGCACTAGCGGGGGTCAATGAGCAGTTCTTC.

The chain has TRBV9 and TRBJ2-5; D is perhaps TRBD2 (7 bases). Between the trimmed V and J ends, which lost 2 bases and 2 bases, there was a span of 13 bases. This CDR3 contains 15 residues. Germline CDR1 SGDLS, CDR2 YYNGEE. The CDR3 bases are TGTGCCAGCAGCGTGGGGGGGGGCACGCAAGAGACCCAGTACTTC. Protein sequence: CASSVGGGTQETQYF.

The CDR3 nucleotides are TGTGCCAGCAGTTACTCCTCGCTGCAGAGCAATCAGCCCCAGCATTTT. This gives the protein CASSYSSLQSNQPQHF. V gene TRBV6-5 combines with J gene TRBJ1-5; D ambiguous. Trimming took off 0 bases at V and 1 base at J, with 10 bases between the two ends. This CDR3 spans 16 amino acids. Germline V lookup: CDR1 MNHEY, CDR2 SVGAGI.

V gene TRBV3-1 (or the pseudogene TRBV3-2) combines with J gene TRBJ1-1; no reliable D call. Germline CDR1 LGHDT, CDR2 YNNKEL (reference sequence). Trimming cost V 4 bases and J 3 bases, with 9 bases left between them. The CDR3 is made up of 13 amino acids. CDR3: CASSLNGDTEAFF. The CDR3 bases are TGTGCCAGCAGCCTAAACGGGGACACTGAAGCTTTCTTT.

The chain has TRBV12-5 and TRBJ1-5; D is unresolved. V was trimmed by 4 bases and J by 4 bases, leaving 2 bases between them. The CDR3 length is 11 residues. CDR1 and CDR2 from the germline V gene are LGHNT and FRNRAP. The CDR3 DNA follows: TGTGCTAGTGGTTCTAATCAGCCCCAGCATTTT. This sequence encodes CASGSNQPQHF.

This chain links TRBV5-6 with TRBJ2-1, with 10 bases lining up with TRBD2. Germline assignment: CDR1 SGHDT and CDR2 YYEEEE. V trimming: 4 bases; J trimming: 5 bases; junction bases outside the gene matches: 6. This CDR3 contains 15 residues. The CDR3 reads CASSTIAGGHNEQFF. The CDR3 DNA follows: TGTGCCAGCAGCACAATAGCGGGGGGCCACAATGAGCAGTTCTTC. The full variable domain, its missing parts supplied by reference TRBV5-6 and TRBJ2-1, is DAGVTQSPTHLIKTRGQQVTLRCSPKSGHDTVSWYQQALGQGPQFIFQYYEEEERQRGNFPDRFSGHQFPNYSSELNVNALLLGDSALYLCASSTIAGGHNEQFFGPGTRLTVL.